This T cell receptor (beta chain) was sequenced for a study of blood T cell repertoires in COVID-19. At the level of the study: From the United States, Italy and Spain came samples of acute and convalescent COVID-19. Sample material is recorded as cDNA or gDNA derived from T cells, B-cell-depleted T cells, or PBMCs.

Original processing methods: Estimation of nucleated cell counts was performed using reference gene primer amplification. TCRdb's table, derived via immunoSEQ multiplex PCR, lists solely in-frame clones and lacks some. The DNA was the basis for D and trimming; V, J and clone size are from that table. The sample includes 150,000 to 200,000 clones, 65% to 90% of them seen just once. With V trimmed by 6 bases and J by 7 bases, 11 bases remained unmatched. CDR1 is SGDLS and CDR2 is YYNGEE in the germline V gene. The CDR3 sequence is 15 residues long. The genes are TRBV9 and TRBJ2-2; TRBD1 agrees at 8 bases. Sequencing used peripheral blood. The receptor was derived from a man in his sixties with acute or convalescent COVID-19. The CDR3 bases are TGTGCCAGCACCGTGGGTCAGGGGGCAGGCGGGGAGCTGTTTTTT. Translated, it gives CASTVGQGAGGELFF.